This entry lists 26 T cell receptor beta chains sequenced from one sample in a study of PD-L1 blockade in urothelial cancer. Specified time point: pretreatment peripheral blood. Data came from immunoSEQ multiplex PCR; TCRdb stores just in-frame clones and leaves some out. The data contain about 87,000 clones, about 83% of them singletons. This material consisted of PBMCs, taken around atezolizumab (anti-PD-L1) treatment. The source is a man in his fifties or sixties with urothelial cancer.

In this sample, this clone turned up a few times. CDR3 bases: TGTGCCAGCAGCCCCGAGTGGGGGCCATACGAGCAGTACTTC. Its translation: CASSPEWGPYEQYF. The chain couples TRBV27 to TRBJ2-7; D perhaps matches TRBD1 (6 bases). V lost 6 bases to trimming and J lost 4 bases, with 16 bases between them. The length of the CDR3 is 14 residues. Germline-derived CDR1 and CDR2 are MNHEY and SMNVEV (reference sequence).

This clone was counted a few times. The chain joins TRBV5-4 to TRBJ1-2; D ambiguous. CDR3 length: 13 residues. Trimming removed 6 bases from V and 7 bases from J, with 16 bases in between. Germline V lookup: CDR1 SGHNT, CDR2 YYREEE (reference sequence). Written as DNA, the CDR3 is TGTGCCAGCACCATGTGGGGAGAAGGTGGCTACACCTTC. It specifies CASTMWGEGGYTF.

The rearrangement joins TRBV5-4 to TRBJ2-5; 7 nucleotides match TRBD1. The trim removed 4 bases at V and 4 bases at J, leaving 13 bases unmatched. This CDR3 region has 16 residues. Germline loops: CDR1 SGHNT, CDR2 YYREEE (reference sequence). The CDR3 sequence: CASSRGQENRGETQYF. Here the CDR3 DNA reads TGTGCCAGCAGCCGTGGACAGGAAAATCGAGGAGAGACCCAGTACTTC. Full variable domain (missing parts from reference TRBV5-4 and TRBJ2-5): ETGVTQSPTHLIKTRGQQVTLRCSSQSGHNTVSWYQQALGQGPQFIFQYYREEENGRGNFPPRFSGLQFPNYSSELNVNALELDDSALYLCASSRGQENRGETQYFGPGTRLLVL.

The chain links TRBV4-3 to TRBJ2-1; 10 positions agree with TRBD2. The junction had 8 bases not matched to a gene; V was cut back by 2 bases and J by 7 bases. The germline CDR1 and CDR2 sequences are LGHNA and YSLEER. This CDR3 contains 16 residues. CDR3 protein: CASSQLSGRLGNEQFF. In DNA, the CDR3 is TGCGCCAGCAGCCAACTTAGCGGGAGGTTGGGGAATGAGCAGTTCTTC.

The chain employs TRBV10-3 and TRBJ1-2; TRBD1 matches at 11 bases. After removal of 11 bases from V and 7 bases from J, the junction contained 9 bases not matched to a gene. CDR1 is ENHRY, CDR2 SYGVKD, per germline. The CDR3 totals 13 residues. The CDR3 protein is CASRTGGAGGYTF. DNA of the CDR3: TGTGCCTCCAGGACAGGGGGCGCCGGTGGCTACACCTTC.

This chain links TRBV5-1 with TRBJ1-4; D remains ambiguous. The CDR3 totals 12 residues. Trimming took off 4 bases at V and 8 bases at J, with 9 bases between the two ends. Per germline, CDR1 SGHRS and CDR2 YFSETQ. DNA for the CDR3: TGCGCCAGCAGCGAGCTAGCGGAAAAACTGTTTTTT. It specifies CASSELAEKLFF.

The chain employs TRBV19 and TRBJ1-1; 7 positions match TRBD1. The trim removed 10 bases at V and 5 bases at J, leaving 7 bases unmatched. Looked up from germline, CDR1 is LNHDA and CDR2 is SQIVND (reference sequence). The length of the CDR3 is 12 residues. CDR3 loop: CATWGRGTEAFF. In nucleotides, the CDR3 is TGTGCCACCTGGGGCAGGGGGACTGAAGCTTTCTTT.

This clone was seen only a few times. The V call is TRBV5-4, the J call TRBJ1-6; possibly TRBD1 for D (5 bases). Trimming shortened V by 4 bases and J by 6 bases, and 11 bases separated the two germline ends. CDR3 length: 14 amino acids. Germline assignment: CDR1 SGHNT and CDR2 YYREEE (reference sequence). DNA of the CDR3: TGTGCCAGCAGCGGGGAAAGGGGTAATTCACCCCTCCACTTT. It encodes CASSGERGNSPLHF.

This clone showed up just once. The chain couples TRBV9 to TRBJ2-3; 8 nucleotides agree with TRBD2. With V trimmed by 0 bases and J by 1 base, 4 bases remained unmatched. The CDR3 loop spans 16 amino acids. CDR1 is SGDLS, CDR2 YYNGEE, per germline. CDR3 nucleotide sequence: TGTGCCAGCAGCGTAGTGGGAGCGGGGGGCACAGATACGCAGTATTTT. This sequence encodes CASSVVGAGGTDTQYF.

The genes are TRBV6-5 and TRBJ1-5; tentative D call: TRBD1 (6 bases). Germline V CDR1 and CDR2: MNHEY, SVGAGI. The V end lost 4 bases, the J end lost 6 bases, and 19 bases lay between the germline ends. This CDR3 has 16 residues. In DNA form, the CDR3 reads TGTGCCAGCAGTTGGGGTGACCCAACCAGGGGTCAGCCCCAGCATTTT. Amino acids: CASSWGDPTRGQPQHF.

This sequence joins TRBV5-8 and TRBJ2-2; D is undetermined. The CDR3 runs to 14 residues. V gave up 4 bases and J gave up 6 bases, with 13 bases separating them. CDR1 is SGHTS and CDR2 is YDEGEE in the germline V gene. The CDR3 DNA sequence: TGTGCCAGCAGCGTTCTTTCGGTGTCCGGGGAGCTGTTTTTT. Its translation is CASSVLSVSGELFF.

The chain has TRBV6-5 and TRBJ2-1; D perhaps matches TRBD1 (5 bases). The germline V gene has CDR1 MNHEY and CDR2 SVGAGI. The CDR3 length is 15 residues. The V end lost 5 bases, the J end lost 5 bases, and 16 bases lay between the germline ends. In nucleotides, the CDR3 is TGTGCCAGCAGTCCCCCGCAGGGCCAGAACAATGAGCAGTTCTTC. It is translated as CASSPPQGQNNEQFF.

This chain uses TRBV11-2 with TRBJ1-2; possible D gene TRBD1, 6 bases. The CDR3 has 15 residues. Germline CDR1 is SGHAT and CDR2 is FQNNGV. V lost 4 bases and J 4 bases, leaving 16 bases between the germline ends. CDR3 protein: CASSSAYRDTYGYTF. The CDR3 region has the DNA TGTGCCAGCAGCTCCGCATACCGGGACACCTATGGCTACACCTTC.

The CDR3 DNA reads as TGTGCCAGCAACGAAGGGACAGCAAATTCACCCCTCCACTTT. It translates to CASNEGTANSPLHF. The chain carries TRBV6-6 and TRBJ1-6; 7 positions agree with TRBD1. V was clipped by 7 bases and J by 7 bases; unmatched bases: 7. The CDR3 has 14 amino acids. The germline V gene encodes CDR1 MNHNY and CDR2 SVGAGI (reference sequence).

CDR3 nucleotides: TGTGCCAGCAGCTTGGCCAGGGGCAATTCACCCCTCCACTTT. Its translation is CASSLARGNSPLHF. V and J are TRBV5-6 and TRBJ1-6; D may be TRBD1 (6 bases). Germline CDR1 is SGHDT and CDR2 is YYEEEE. The CDR3 is 14 amino acids. V lost 0 bases, J lost 7 bases, and 8 bases lay in between.

The V gene is TRBV5-6, the J gene TRBJ1-2; tentative D call: TRBD1 (5 bases). Germline values: CDR1 SGHDT, CDR2 YYEEEE. CDR3 length: 13 residues. Trimming pared 0 bases from V and 4 bases from J, leaving 7 bases between. The CDR3 DNA follows: TGTGCCAGCAGCTTGGGACAGCGCTATGGCTACACCTTC. Residues: CASSLGQRYGYTF. Full variable domain (rest looked up from reference TRBV5-6 and TRBJ1-2): DAGVTQSPTHLIKTRGQQVTLRCSPKSGHDTVSWYQQALGQGPQFIFQYYEEEERQRGNFPDRFSGHQFPNYSSELNVNALLLGDSALYLCASSLGQRYGYTFGSGTRLTVV.

The gene calls are TRBV2 and TRBJ2-4, with 8 positions matching TRBD2. CDR1 is SNHLY and CDR2 is FYNNEI in the germline V gene. J gave up 7 bases and V 7 bases, and 12 bases lay outside the gene matches. CDR3 length: 15 residues. CDR3 loop: CASTRGGGTSNIQYF. The CDR3 DNA reads as TGTGCCAGCACCCGGGGGGGCGGGACCTCTAACATTCAGTACTTC.

This chain uses TRBV6-5 with TRBJ1-5; 8 bases fit TRBD1. The CDR3 loop spans 13 amino acids. V lost 9 bases, J lost 5 bases, and 6 bases stayed unmatched. The germline V gene has CDR1 MNHEY and CDR2 SVGAGI. The CDR3 DNA is TGTGCCAGTGGCCGGACAGGGTATCAGCCCCAGCATTTT. This codes for CASGRTGYQPQHF.

The gene calls are TRBV2 and TRBJ2-5; TRBD2 matches at 10 bases. The CDR3 is made up of 16 amino acids. With V trimmed by 3 bases and J by 5 bases, 9 bases remained unmatched. The germline CDR1 and CDR2 sequences are SNHLY and FYNNEI. CDR3 bases: TGTGCCAGCAGTGAGGGACTAGCGCCCGTGAGGGAGACCCAGTACTTC. Amino acids: CASSEGLAPVRETQYF.

Concerning this clone: At the DNA level, this CDR3 is encoded by other sequences in the same sample as well. The gene calls are TRBV6-5 and TRBJ2-7; D is unclear. The CDR3 is made up of 14 amino acids. Trimming took off 0 bases at V and 0 bases at J, with 6 bases between the two ends. Looked up from germline, CDR1 is MNHEY and CDR2 is SVGAGI. In DNA form, the CDR3 reads TGTGCCAGCAGTTACTCTCCAGGCTCCTACGAGCAGTACTTC. Translation: CASSYSPGSYEQYF.

This chain joins TRBV6-5 and TRBJ1-1; no definite D call. The CDR3 has 14 residues. The V gene's germline CDR1 is MNHEY and CDR2 SVGAGI. V was clipped by 5 bases and J by 6 bases, with 16 bases between them. CDR3 DNA sequence: TGTGCCAGCAGTCCCCTGGCTGGAAGCGCTGAAGCTTTCTTT. Protein sequence: CASSPLAGSAEAFF.

This chain uses TRBV11-2 with TRBJ2-2; TRBD1 matches at 11 bases. The CDR3 runs 15 residues. With 6 bases clipped from V and 6 bases from J, the junction kept 6 bases outside the gene matches. Germline V gives CDR1 SGHAT, CDR2 FQNNGV. The CDR3 sequence is CASRLGQGASGELFF. The CDR3 DNA reads TGTGCCAGCAGACTAGGACAGGGGGCTTCCGGGGAGCTGTTTTTT.

This clone was recorded a few times. The chain links TRBV19 to TRBJ2-7; D not certain. V shed 0 bases and J shed 3 bases, with 9 bases lying between them. CDR3 size: 14 residues. CDR1 and CDR2 (germline): LNHDA, SQIVND (reference sequence). The CDR3 bases are TGTGCCAGTAGTATAGATTCCCTTAACTACGAGCAGTACTTC. As protein: CASSIDSLNYEQYF.

CDR3 sequence (DNA): TGTGCCAGCACCCGCGGTCTGGCCTATGGCTACACCTTC. This sequence encodes CASTRGLAYGYTF. The rearrangement joins TRBV6-5 to TRBJ1-2; no definite D call. Trimming removed 7 bases at V and 4 bases at J, with 13 bases between. The CDR3 is made up of 13 amino acids. Germline lookup yields CDR1 MNHEY and CDR2 SVGAGI.

V usage is TRBV4-1 and J usage is TRBJ2-3; D possibly corresponds to TRBD2 (7 bases). The CDR3 sequence is 16 residues long. V was trimmed by 3 bases and J by 2 bases, leaving 15 bases between them. The germline V gene has CDR1 MGHRA and CDR2 YSYEKL. The CDR3 DNA is TGCGCCAGCAGCCAGGGGGGGGACACCAACACAGATACGCAGTATTTT. Translated, it gives CASSQGGDTNTDTQYF.

The V and J genes are TRBV6-1 and TRBJ2-7, with D tentatively TRBD2 (5 bases). Trimming shortened V by 1 base and J by 7 bases, and 14 bases separated the two germline ends. Per the germline V gene, CDR1 is MNHNS and CDR2 is SASEGT. This CDR3 spans 14 amino acids. The CDR3 spells CASSEVVGVGEQYF. CDR3 bases: TGTGCCAGCAGTGAAGTGGTGGGAGTGGGTGAGCAGTACTTC.